This record covers a single TCR beta chain. Its antigen is not known. These data come from a study of OX40 agonist ivuxolimab in advanced cancers. Broader study findings: Clonal expansion was among the lowest in partial responders at 0.1-3.0 mg/kg, especially CD8+.

The timepoints at which blood was sampled were baseline, cycle 4 day 1, and cycle 7 day 1. The data were produced by immunoSEQ multiplex PCR, yet TCRdb's version contains in-frame clones alone and is incomplete. Among some 95,000 clones listed, approximately 91% were seen once. This clonotype originated in an adult with an advanced solid tumor such as melanoma, head and neck, liver or kidney cancer. Sequenced material: CD4+ or CD8+ T cells sorted from blood, taken in a trial of the OX40 agonist ivuxolimab.

Here the CDR3 DNA reads TGCGCCAGCAGCCAAGATTGGAGCAGGGTGGGTCAGCCCCAGCATTTT. This sequence encodes CASSQDWSRVGQPQHF. The chain uses TRBV4-1 and TRBJ1-5; the D gene is possibly TRBD1 (5 bases). The V end was cut by 0 bases, the J end by 6 bases, with 15 bases between. CDR3 length: 16 amino acids. Germline loops: CDR1 MGHRA, CDR2 YSYEKL.